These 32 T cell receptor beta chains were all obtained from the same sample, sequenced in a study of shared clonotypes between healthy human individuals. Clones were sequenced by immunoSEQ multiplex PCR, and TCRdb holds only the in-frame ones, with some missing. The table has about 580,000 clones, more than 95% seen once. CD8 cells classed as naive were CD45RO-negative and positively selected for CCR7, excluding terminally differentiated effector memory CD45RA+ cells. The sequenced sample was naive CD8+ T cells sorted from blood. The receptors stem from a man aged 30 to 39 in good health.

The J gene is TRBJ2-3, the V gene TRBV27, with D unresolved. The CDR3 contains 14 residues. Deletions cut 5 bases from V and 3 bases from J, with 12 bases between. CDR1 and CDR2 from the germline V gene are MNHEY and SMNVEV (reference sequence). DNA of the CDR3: TGTGCCAGCAGTACCCTCGATGAGACAGATACGCAGTATTTT. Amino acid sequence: CASSTLDETDTQYF.

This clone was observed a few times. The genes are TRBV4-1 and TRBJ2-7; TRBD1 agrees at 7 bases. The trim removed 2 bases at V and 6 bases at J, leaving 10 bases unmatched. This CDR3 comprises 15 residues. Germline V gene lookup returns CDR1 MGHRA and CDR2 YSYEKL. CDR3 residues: CASSQSGTAYSEQYF. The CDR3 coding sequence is TGCGCCAGCAGCCAATCTGGGACAGCTTACTCCGAGCAGTACTTC.

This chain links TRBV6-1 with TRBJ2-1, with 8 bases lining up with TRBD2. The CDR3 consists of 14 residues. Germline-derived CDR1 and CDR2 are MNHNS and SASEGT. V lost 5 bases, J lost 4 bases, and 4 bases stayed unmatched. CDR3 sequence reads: CASSPSGLYNEQFF. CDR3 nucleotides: TGTGCCAGCAGTCCTAGCGGGTTATACAATGAGCAGTTCTTC.

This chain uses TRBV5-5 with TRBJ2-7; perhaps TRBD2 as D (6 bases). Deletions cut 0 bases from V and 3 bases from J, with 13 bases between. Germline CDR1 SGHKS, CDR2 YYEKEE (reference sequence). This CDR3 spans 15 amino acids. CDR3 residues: CASSLGRDPGYEQYF. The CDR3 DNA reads TGTGCCAGCAGCTTGGGGAGGGACCCGGGCTACGAGCAGTACTTC.

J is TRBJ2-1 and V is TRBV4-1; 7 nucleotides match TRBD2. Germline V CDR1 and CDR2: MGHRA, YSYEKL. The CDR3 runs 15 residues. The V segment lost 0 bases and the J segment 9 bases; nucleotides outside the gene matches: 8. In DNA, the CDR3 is TGCGCCAGCAGCCAAGAGGGGGGGAGGCTGAGTGAGCAGTTCTTC. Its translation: CASSQEGGRLSEQFF.

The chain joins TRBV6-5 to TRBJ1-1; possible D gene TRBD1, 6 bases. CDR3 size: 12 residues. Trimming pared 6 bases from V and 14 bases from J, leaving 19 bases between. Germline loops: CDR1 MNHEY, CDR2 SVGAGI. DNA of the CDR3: TGTGCCAGCAGCCAACTCGGGACAAATCCCTTCTTT. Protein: CASSQLGTNPFF.

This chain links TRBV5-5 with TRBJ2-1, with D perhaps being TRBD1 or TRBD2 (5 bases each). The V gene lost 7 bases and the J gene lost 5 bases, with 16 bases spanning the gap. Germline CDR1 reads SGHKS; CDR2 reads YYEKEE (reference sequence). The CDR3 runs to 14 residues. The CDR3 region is CASGVPGPDNEQFF. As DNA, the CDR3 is TGTGCCAGCGGAGTTCCGGGGCCTGACAATGAGCAGTTCTTC.

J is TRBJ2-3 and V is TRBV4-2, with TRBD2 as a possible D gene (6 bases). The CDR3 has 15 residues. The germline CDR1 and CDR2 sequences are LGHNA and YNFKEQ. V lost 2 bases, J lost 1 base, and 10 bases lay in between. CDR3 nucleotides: TGTGCCAGCAGCCAAATTTGGGGGGGCACAGATACGCAGTATTTT. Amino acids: CASSQIWGGTDTQYF.

The CDR3 is CASSEEFRDSRDTQYF. Here the CDR3 DNA reads TGTGCCAGCAGTGAAGAGTTCCGGGACTCTCGAGATACGCAGTATTTT. This sequence joins TRBV6-1 and TRBJ2-3; D is perhaps TRBD2 (6 bases). Germline V CDR1 and CDR2: MNHNS, SASEGT. V was clipped by 1 base and J by 5 bases, with 16 bases between them. The CDR3 extends over 16 amino acids.

The CDR3: CATSRDGAGGAYYGYTF. Here the CDR3 DNA reads TGTGCCACCAGCAGAGATGGTGCAGGGGGCGCATACTATGGCTACACCTTC. This chain uses TRBV15 with TRBJ1-2; the match to TRBD1 covers 8 bases. Per the germline V gene, CDR1 is LNHNV and CDR2 is YYDKDF (reference sequence). V shed 0 bases, J shed 3 bases, and the junction held 9 bases outside the gene matches. This CDR3 spans 17 amino acids.

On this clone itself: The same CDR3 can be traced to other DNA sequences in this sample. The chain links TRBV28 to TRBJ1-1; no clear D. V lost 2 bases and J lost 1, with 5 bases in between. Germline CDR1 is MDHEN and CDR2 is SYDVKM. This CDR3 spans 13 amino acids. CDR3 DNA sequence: TGTGCCAGCAGTTTAGGTGGGAACACTGAAGCTTTCTTT. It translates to CASSLGGNTEAFF.

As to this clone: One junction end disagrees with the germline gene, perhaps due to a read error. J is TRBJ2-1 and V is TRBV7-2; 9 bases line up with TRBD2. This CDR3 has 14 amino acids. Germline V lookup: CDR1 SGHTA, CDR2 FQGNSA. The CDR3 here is CASSVAGVLDEQFF. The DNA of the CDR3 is TGTGCCAGCAGCGTAGCGGGAGTCCTGGATGAGCAGTTCTTC.

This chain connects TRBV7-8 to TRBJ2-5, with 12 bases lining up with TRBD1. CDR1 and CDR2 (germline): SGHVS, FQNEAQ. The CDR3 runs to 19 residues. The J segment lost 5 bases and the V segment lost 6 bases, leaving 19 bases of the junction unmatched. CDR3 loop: CASRGQGYRDRGLFETQYF. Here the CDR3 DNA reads TGTGCCAGCAGAGGACAAGGCTACCGGGACAGGGGGCTTTTTGAGACCCAGTACTTC.

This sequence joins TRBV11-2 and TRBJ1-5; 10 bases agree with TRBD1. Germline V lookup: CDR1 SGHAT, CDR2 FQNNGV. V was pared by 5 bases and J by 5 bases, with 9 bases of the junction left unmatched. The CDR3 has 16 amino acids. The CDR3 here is CASSAGPGQGYQPQHF. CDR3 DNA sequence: TGTGCCAGCAGCGCTGGTCCGGGACAGGGGTATCAGCCCCAGCATTTT.

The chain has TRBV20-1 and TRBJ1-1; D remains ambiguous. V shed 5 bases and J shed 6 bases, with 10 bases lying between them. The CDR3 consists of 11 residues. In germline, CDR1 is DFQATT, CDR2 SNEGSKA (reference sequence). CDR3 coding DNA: TGCAGTGCTGGGCCTACCCCTGAAGCTTTCTTT. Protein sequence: CSAGPTPEAFF.

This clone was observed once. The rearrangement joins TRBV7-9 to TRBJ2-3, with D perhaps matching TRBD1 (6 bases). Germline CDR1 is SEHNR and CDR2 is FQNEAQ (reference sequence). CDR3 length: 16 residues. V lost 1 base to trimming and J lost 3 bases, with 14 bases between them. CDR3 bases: TGTGCCAGCAGCTTAGTTACAGTCAGGGGAACAGATACGCAGTATTTT. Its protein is CASSLVTVRGTDTQYF. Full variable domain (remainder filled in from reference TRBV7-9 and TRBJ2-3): DTGVSQNPRHKITKRGQNVTFRCDPISEHNRLYWYRQTLGQGPEFLTYFQNEAQLEKSRLLSDRFSAERPKGSFSTLEIQRTEQGDSAMYLCASSLVTVRGTDTQYFGPGTRLTVL.

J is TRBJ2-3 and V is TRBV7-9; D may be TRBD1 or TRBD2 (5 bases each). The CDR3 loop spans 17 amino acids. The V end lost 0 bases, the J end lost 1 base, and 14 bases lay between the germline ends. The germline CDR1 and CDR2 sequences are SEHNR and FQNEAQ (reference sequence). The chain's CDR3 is CASSLAQVGVGTDTQYF. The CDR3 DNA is TGTGCCAGCAGCTTAGCCCAAGTGGGGGTCGGCACAGATACGCAGTATTTT.

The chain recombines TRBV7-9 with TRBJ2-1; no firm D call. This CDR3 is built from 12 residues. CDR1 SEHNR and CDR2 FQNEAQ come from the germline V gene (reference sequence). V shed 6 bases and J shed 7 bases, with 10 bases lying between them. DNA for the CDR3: TGTGCCAGCAGAGTCTGGGGTAATGAGCAGTTCTTC. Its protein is CASRVWGNEQFF. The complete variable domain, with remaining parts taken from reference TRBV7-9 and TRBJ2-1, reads DTGVSQNPRHKITKRGQNVTFRCDPISEHNRLYWYRQTLGQGPEFLTYFQNEAQLEKSRLLSDRFSAERPKGSFSTLEIQRTEQGDSAMYLCASRVWGNEQFFGPGTRLTVL.

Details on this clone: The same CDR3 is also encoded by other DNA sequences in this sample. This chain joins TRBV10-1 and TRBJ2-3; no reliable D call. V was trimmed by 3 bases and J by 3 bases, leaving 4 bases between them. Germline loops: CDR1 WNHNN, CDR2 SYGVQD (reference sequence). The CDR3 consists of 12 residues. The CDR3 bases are TGCGCCAGCAGTGAAGGGACAGATACGCAGTATTTT. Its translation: CASSEGTDTQYF.

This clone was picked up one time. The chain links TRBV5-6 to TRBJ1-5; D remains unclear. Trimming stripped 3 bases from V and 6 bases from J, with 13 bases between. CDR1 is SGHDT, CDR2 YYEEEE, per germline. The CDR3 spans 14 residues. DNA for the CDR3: TGTGCCAGCAGCTGGAGCTTGGAATCTCAGCCCCAGCATTTT. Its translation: CASSWSLESQPQHF.

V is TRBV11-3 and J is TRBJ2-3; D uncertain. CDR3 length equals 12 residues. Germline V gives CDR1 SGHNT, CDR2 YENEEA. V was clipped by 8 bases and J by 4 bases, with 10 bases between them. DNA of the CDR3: TGTGCCAGCTCCCCCGGCCCAGATACGCAGTATTTT. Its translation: CASSPGPDTQYF. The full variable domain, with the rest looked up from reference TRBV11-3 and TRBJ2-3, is EAGVVQSPRYKIIEKKQPVAFWCNPISGHNTLYWYLQNLGQGPELLIRYENEEAVDDSQLPKDRFSAERLKGVDSTLKIQPAELGDSAVYLCASSPGPDTQYFGPGTRLTVL.

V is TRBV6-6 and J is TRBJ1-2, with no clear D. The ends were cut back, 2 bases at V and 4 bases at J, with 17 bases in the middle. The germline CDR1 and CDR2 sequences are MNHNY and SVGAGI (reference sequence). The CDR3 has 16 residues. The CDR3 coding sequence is TGTGCCAGCAGTTACCCCCCCACGGTCCCAGGCTATGGCTACACCTTC. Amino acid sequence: CASSYPPTVPGYGYTF.

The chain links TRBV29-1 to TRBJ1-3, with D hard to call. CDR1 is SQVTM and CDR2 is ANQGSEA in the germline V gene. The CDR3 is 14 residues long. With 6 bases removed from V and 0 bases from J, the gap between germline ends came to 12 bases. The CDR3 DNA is TGCAGCGTGGTGACTGGGGACTCTGGAAACACCATATATTTT. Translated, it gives CSVVTGDSGNTIYF.

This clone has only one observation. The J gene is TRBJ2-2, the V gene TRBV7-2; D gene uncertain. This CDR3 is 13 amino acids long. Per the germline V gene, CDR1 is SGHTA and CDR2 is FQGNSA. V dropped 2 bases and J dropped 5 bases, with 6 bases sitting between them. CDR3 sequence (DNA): TGTGCCAGCAGCTTATACTTTACCGGGGAGCTGTTTTTT. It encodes CASSLYFTGELFF.

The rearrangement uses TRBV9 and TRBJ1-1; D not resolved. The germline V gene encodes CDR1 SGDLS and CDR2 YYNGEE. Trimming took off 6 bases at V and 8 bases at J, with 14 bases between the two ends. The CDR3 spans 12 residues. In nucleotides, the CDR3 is TGTGCCAGCATCCCCTATAATGGCGAAGCTTTCTTT. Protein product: CASIPYNGEAFF.

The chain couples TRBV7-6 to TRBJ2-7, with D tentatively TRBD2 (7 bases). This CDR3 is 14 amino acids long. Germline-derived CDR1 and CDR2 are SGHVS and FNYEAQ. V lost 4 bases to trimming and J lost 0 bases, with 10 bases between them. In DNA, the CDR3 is TGTGCCAGCAGCTACCGGGGGGCCTCCTACGAGCAGTACTTC. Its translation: CASSYRGASYEQYF. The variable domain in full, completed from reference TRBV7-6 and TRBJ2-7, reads GAGVSQSPRYKVTKRGQDVALRCDPISGHVSLYWYRQALGQGPEFLTYFNYEAQQDKSGLPNDRFSAERPEGSISTLTIQRTEQRDSAMYRCASSYRGASYEQYFGPGTRLTVT.

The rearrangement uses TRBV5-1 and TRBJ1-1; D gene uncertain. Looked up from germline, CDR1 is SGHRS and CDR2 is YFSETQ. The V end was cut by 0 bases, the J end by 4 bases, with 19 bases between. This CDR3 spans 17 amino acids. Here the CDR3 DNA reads TGCGCCAGCAGCTTGGTGCTCAATACCTTGGTCGGCACTGAAGCTTTCTTT. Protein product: CASSLVLNTLVGTEAFF.

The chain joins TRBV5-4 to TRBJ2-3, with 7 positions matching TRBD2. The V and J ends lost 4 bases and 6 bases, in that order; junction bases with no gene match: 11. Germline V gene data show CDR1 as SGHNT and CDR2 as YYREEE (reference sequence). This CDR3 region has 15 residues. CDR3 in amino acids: CASSQREIRSDTQYF. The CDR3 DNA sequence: TGTGCCAGCAGCCAGCGGGAAATAAGGTCCGATACGCAGTATTTT. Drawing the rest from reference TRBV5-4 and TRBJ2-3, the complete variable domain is ETGVTQSPTHLIKTRGQQVTLRCSSQSGHNTVSWYQQALGQGPQFIFQYYREEENGRGNFPPRFSGLQFPNYSSELNVNALELDDSALYLCASSQREIRSDTQYFGPGTRLTVL.

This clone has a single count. This chain's CDR3 is CASSPGTGLYEQYF. In nucleotides, the CDR3 is TGTGCCAGCAGCCCCGGGACGGGATTATACGAGCAGTACTTC. V usage is TRBV11-2 and J usage is TRBJ2-7; D tentatively fits TRBD1 or TRBD2 (5 bases each). Germline assignment: CDR1 SGHAT and CDR2 FQNNGV. CDR3 size: 14 residues. The V gene lost 5 bases and the J gene lost 4 bases, with 15 bases spanning the gap.

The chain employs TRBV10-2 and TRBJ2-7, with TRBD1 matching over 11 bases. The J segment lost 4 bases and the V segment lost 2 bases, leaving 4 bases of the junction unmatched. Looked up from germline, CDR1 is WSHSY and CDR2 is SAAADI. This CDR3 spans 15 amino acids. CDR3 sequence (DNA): TGCGCCAGCAGTGAGCCGGACAGGGGGCGGTACGAGCAGTACTTC. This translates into CASSEPDRGRYEQYF.

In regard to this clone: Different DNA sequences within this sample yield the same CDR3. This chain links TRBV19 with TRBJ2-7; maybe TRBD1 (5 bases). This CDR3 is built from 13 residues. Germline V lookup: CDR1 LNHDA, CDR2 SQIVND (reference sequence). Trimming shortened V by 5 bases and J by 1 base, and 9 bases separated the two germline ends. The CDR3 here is CASSGRASYEQYF. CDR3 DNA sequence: TGTGCCAGTAGTGGCAGGGCGTCCTACGAGCAGTACTTC.

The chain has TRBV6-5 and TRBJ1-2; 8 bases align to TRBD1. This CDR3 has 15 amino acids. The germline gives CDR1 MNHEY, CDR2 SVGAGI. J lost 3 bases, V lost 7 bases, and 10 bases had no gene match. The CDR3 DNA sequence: TGTGCCAGCACCCCAGGGGGCTACGGCGACTATGGCTACACCTTC. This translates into CASTPGGYGDYGYTF.